The 13 T cell receptor beta chains below come from one sample, sequenced in a study of monozygotic twins with inflammatory bowel disease. TCRdb re-analyzed the 5' RACE reads; it lists each CDR3 protein once, without DNA. The sample includes 300,000 to 400,000 distinct CDR3 sequences. What was sequenced was blood. Receptors were obtained from a human donor with ulcerative colitis or Crohn's disease, or a healthy co-twin of an affected twin (not recorded which).

The chain recombines TRBV5-1 with TRBJ2-1; TCRdb outputs TRBD2, but without DNA this stays unchecked. Germline V gene lookup returns CDR1 SGHRS and CDR2 YFSETQ. The CDR3 is made up of 16 amino acids. CDR3 sequence: CASRVPGLAGGDEQFF.

The V gene is TRBV29-1, the J gene TRBJ2-3. Germline loops: CDR1 SQVTM, CDR2 ANQGSEA. The CDR3 extends over 14 amino acids. CDR3 sequence reads: CSVADYPSTDTQYF.

The chain carries TRBV7-9 and TRBJ2-5; checking the TCRdb D call of TRBD1 is not possible without DNA. Germline-derived CDR1 and CDR2 are SEHNR and FQNEAQ (reference sequence). This CDR3 region has 16 residues. CDR3 sequence: CASSSQPGRRQETQYF.

The V call is TRBV28, the J call TRBJ1-1; TCRdb returns TRBD1, unconfirmable since there is no DNA. This CDR3 is built from 15 residues. The germline CDR1 and CDR2 sequences are MDHEN and SYDVKM. This chain's CDR3 is CASSPPGQANTEAFF.

The rearrangement uses TRBV4-1 and TRBJ2-4. Germline V gives CDR1 MGHRA, CDR2 YSYEKL. CDR3 size: 11 residues. Here the CDR3 reads CASSKDRIQYF.

The CDR3 is CASSSMGVAGGHGEQFF. The chain has TRBV11-2 and TRBJ2-1; TCRdb gives TRBD1 as the D gene, but with no DNA this cannot be confirmed. This CDR3 contains 17 residues. The germline CDR1 and CDR2 sequences are SGHAT and FQNNGV.

This CDR3 reads CASSLGQGASRELFF. This sequence joins TRBV28 and TRBJ2-2; TCRdb designates TRBD1, a call that cannot be tested without DNA. Per the germline V gene, CDR1 is MDHEN and CDR2 is SYDVKM. The CDR3 has 15 amino acids.

The V and J genes are TRBV5-1 and TRBJ2-1; TCRdb designates TRBD1, a call that cannot be tested without DNA. The germline V gene encodes CDR1 SGHRS and CDR2 YFSETQ. The CDR3 has 15 residues. CDR3 sequence: CASSLVEGAGNEQFF.

The chain carries TRBV5-1 and TRBJ1-6. The CDR3 consists of 15 residues. Germline CDR1 is SGHRS and CDR2 is YFSETQ. The CDR3 region is CASSLETSDNSPLHF.

The chain combines TRBV5-1 with TRBJ2-1; TCRdb reports TRBD2, a call that lacks DNA to check it against. The germline gives CDR1 SGHRS, CDR2 YFSETQ. The CDR3 length is 16 residues. The CDR3 region is CASTSGDPYLGNEQFF.

The chain employs TRBV4-2 and TRBJ2-7; TCRdb's D call, TRBD1, is unchecked because there is no DNA. CDR3 size: 16 residues. Germline CDR1 reads LGHNA; CDR2 reads YNFKEQ. The CDR3 reads CASSREGTGALYEQYF.

V is TRBV6-2 or TRBV6-3 and J is TRBJ2-3; TCRdb's D call of TRBD1 is untestable without DNA. Germline V gives CDR1 MNHEY, CDR2 SVGEGT. The CDR3 has 16 amino acids. Here the CDR3 reads CASTRLRWANTDTQYF.

The chain uses TRBV20-1 and TRBJ2-7. Germline values: CDR1 DFQATT, CDR2 SNEGSKA (reference sequence). The length of the CDR3 is 12 residues. CDR3 amino acids: CSARSRTYEQYF.